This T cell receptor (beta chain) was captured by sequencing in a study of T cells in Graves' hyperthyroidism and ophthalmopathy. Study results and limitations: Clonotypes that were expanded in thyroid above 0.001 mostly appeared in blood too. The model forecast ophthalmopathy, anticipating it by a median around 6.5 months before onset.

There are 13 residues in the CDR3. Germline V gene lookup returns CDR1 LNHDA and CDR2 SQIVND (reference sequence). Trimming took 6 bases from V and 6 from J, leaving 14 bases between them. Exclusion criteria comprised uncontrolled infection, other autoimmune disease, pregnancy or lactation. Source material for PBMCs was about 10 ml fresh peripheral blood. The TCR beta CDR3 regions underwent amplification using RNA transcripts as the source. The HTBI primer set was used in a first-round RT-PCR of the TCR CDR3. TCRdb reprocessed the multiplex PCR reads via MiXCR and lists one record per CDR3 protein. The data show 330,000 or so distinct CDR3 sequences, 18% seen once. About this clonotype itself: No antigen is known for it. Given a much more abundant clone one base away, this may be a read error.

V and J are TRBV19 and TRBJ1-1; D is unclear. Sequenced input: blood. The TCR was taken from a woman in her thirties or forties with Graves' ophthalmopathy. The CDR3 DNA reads TGTGCCAGTAGCCCAACAGTGGTGGCTGAAGCTTTCTTT. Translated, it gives CASSPTVVAEAFF.